This T cell receptor (beta chain) stems from a study of blood T cells in healthy people across ages. This clonotype was seen many times. The second PCR ran roughly 7 to 12 cycles with a sample-barcoded 5' primer and J-beta primers. Each CDR3 protein gets one entry after TCRdb re-called the 5' RACE reads with MiXCR. The sample contains about 380,000 distinct CDR3 sequences, roughly half of which appear only once. Sequenced: blood. The clonotype was recovered from a man in his fifties or sixties in good health.

CDR3 region: CASSYRQGWRTEAFF. CDR3 sequence (DNA): TGTGCCAGCAGTTACCGACAGGGGTGGCGAACTGAAGCTTTCTTT. The chain is built from TRBV6-5 and TRBJ1-1, with 8 nucleotides matching TRBD1. Trimming took 2 bases from V and 5 from J; bases not matched to a gene: 7. The germline CDR1 and CDR2 sequences are MNHEY and SVGAGI. The CDR3 is 15 amino acids.